A selection of T cell receptor beta chains follows, all from one sample in a study of blood T cell repertoires in COVID-19. Profiled with immunoSEQ multiplex PCR; TCRdb holds only in-frame clones, not every one. Among almost 250,000 clones, approximately 90% were seen once, and the ten largest hold approximately 3.7%. The material sequenced was PBMCs or T cells enriched from blood (not recorded which). These TCRs come from a woman aged 30 to 39 who had recovered from COVID-19. CDR3s include the opening cysteine and the closing phenylalanine or tryptophan. Each record gives: J gene, V gene, clone size, D gene, CDR3 DNA, CDR3 protein. The D gene is left open where the match is weak. Size tells how often a clone was seen (once, few, many) or the class of an expanded clone, and some rows leave it out.

TRBJ2-1 | TRBV30 | NA | TRBD1 | TGTGCCTGGGGCCGGGACAGGGGGAATGAGCAGTTCTTC | CAWGRDRGNEQFF
TRBJ1-3 | TRBV7-9 | few | NA | TGTGCCAGCAGCTTAGACGGAGCAGAATCTAGAAACACCATATATTTT | CASSLDGAESRNTIYF
TRBJ2-5 | TRBV28 | NA | TRBD2 | TGTGCCAGCAGTTTATGGGCTAGCGGGAGCGACACGGAGACCCAGTACTTC | CASSLWASGSDTETQYF
TRBJ2-5 | TRBV5-1 | NA | NA | TGCGCCAGCAGCTCCTCCTCAGGCACCCAGTACTTC | CASSSSSGTQYF
TRBJ1-5 | TRBV18 | NA | NA | TGTGCCAGCTCACCACAGACAGGAAACAATCAGCCCCAGCATTTT | CASSPQTGNNQPQHF
TRBJ1-6 | TRBV27 | NA | TRBD1 | TGTGCCAGCAGTTTAAATACAGGGGGCAAGCCACCCCTCCACTTT | CASSLNTGGKPPLHF
TRBJ2-1 | TRBV5-4 | once | TRBD2 | TGTGCCAGCAGCCCCCCCCGGGGCGGGAGGGCCGAGTACAATGAGCAGTTCTTC | CASSPPRGGRAEYNEQFF
TRBJ1-4 | TRBV28 | NA | NA | TGTGCCAGCAGTCCACTCGAGGGGTACAGGGCGGGTTTAACTAATGAAAAACTGTTTTTT | CASSPLEGYRAGLTNEKLFF
TRBJ1-2 | TRBV25-1 | once | NA | TGTGCCAGCCGATCCGGCGGCTATGGCTACACCTTC | CASRSGGYGYTF
TRBJ2-2 | TRBV7-3 | few | NA | TGTGCCAGCAGCCCATCTCCAGGGGTTCCCGGGGAGCTGTTTTTT | CASSPSPGVPGELFF
TRBJ2-3 | TRBV4-1 | NA | TRBD2 | TGCGCCAGCAGCCAAGAGTCTAGCGGGACTACAGATACGCAGTATTTT | CASSQESSGTTDTQYF
TRBJ2-7 | TRBV4-2 | NA | TRBD2 | TGTGCCAGCAGCGAGATTAAGGGACTAGCGGTGTTGGAGCAGTACTTC | CASSEIKGLAVLEQYF
TRBJ2-7 | TRBV9 | NA | TRBD1 | TGTGCCAGCAGCGTAGCCCTCGACAGGGACGAGCAGTACTTC | CASSVALDRDEQYF
TRBJ2-1 | TRBV7-9 | NA | TRBD2 | TGTGCCAGCAGCTTATTGGGGGAGGGCCGTAATGAGCAGTTCTTC | CASSLLGEGRNEQFF
TRBJ1-1 | TRBV5-1 | NA | NA | TGCGCCAGCAGCGACCTAAGGACAGAGAACACTGAAGCTTTCTTT | CASSDLRTENTEAFF
TRBJ2-5 | TRBV5-4 | NA | NA | TGTGCCAGCAGCTTGGGCGTATCAGGGGGGCAAGAGACCCAGTACTTC | CASSLGVSGGQETQYF
TRBJ2-5 | TRBV15 | NA | TRBD2 | TGTGCCACCAGGAAACGGGTGGGGGGGTACCAAGAGACCCAGTACTTC | CATRKRVGGYQETQYF
TRBJ1-2 | TRBV5-1 | NA | TRBD1 | TGCGCCAGCAGCTTGGGGACAGGGGTAGCTAACTATGGCTACACCTTC | CASSLGTGVANYGYTF
TRBJ1-3 | TRBV5-1 | once | TRBD1 | TGCGCCAGCAGCTCAACAGGGGCCGGAAACACCATATATTTT | CASSSTGAGNTIYF
TRBJ1-5 | TRBV5-6 | NA | TRBD1 | TGTGCCAGCAGCTTGGGTTCAGGGGGGTGGAATCAGCCCCAGCATTTT | CASSLGSGGWNQPQHF
TRBJ1-2 | TRBV5-4 | NA | NA | TGTGCCAGCAGCTTGGAAGTTCTTGATATGGGCGGCTACACCTTC | CASSLEVLDMGGYTF
TRBJ1-2 | TRBV19 | NA | TRBD1 | TGTGCCAGTAGTATTTTGGGGACAGGGGACTATGGCTACACCTTC | CASSILGTGDYGYTF
TRBJ1-1 | TRBV15 | NA | NA | TGTGCCACCAGCAGAGATCGTAAACAGCTGAACACTGAAGCTTTCTTT | CATSRDRKQLNTEAFF
TRBJ1-2 | TRBV28 | NA | TRBD1 | TGTGCCAGCACTCGGACAGGGGTGGGCTATGGCTACACCTTC | CASTRTGVGYGYTF
TRBJ1-2 | TRBV30 | few | TRBD1 | TGTGCCTGGAGCGGGACAGGGTATGGCTACACCTTC | CAWSGTGYGYTF
TRBJ1-2 | TRBV9 | NA | NA | TGTGCCAGCAGCGTAGATTGGACAGAGGCTAACTATGGCTACACCTTC | CASSVDWTEANYGYTF
TRBJ2-2 | TRBV29-1 | many | TRBD1 | TGCAGCGTTAAGGGACAGGGGGAAACCGGGGAGCTGTTTTTT | CSVKGQGETGELFF
TRBJ2-1 | TRBV28 | NA | TRBD2 | TGTGCCAGCAGCCTTCCGACTAGCGGCTACAATGAGCAGTTCTTC | CASSLPTSGYNEQFF
TRBJ1-3 | TRBV7-8 | NA | NA | TGTGCCAGCAGCCTATCAGACTTCGCGGGAAACACCATATATTTT | CASSLSDFAGNTIYF
TRBJ1-1 | TRBV5-1 | few | NA | TGCGCCAGCAGCCTCAGGGTTGCGTCCCAGCCCCGAGACACTGAAGCTTTCTTT | CASSLRVASQPRDTEAFF
TRBJ2-3 | TRBV18 | NA | TRBD1 | TGTGCCAGCTCACAGGGACAGGGGAGCACAGATACGCAGTATTTT | CASSQGQGSTDTQYF
TRBJ1-3 | TRBV30 | NA | NA | TGTGCCTGGAGTCACGACTTTGGAATAGGAAACACCATATATTTT | CAWSHDFGIGNTIYF
TRBJ2-1 | TRBV7-6 | NA | NA | TGTGCCAGCAGCTCTTCCAATGAGCAGTTCTTC | CASSSSNEQFF
TRBJ1-5 | TRBV7-2 | NA | TRBD1 | TGTGCCAGCAGCCTAGACCTACAGGGGGCGAGTCAGCCCCAGCATTTT | CASSLDLQGASQPQHF
TRBJ2-1 | TRBV6-2/TRBV6-3 | NA | TRBD1 | TGTGCCAGCAGTTACTCGAGGGGACAGGCTCCTAACAATGAGCAGTTCTTC | CASSYSRGQAPNNEQFF
TRBJ2-5 | TRBV4-1 | few | TRBD2 | TGCGCCAGCAGCCAAGATTGGGGCGGCGGGAGCCTGCAAGAGACCCAGTACTTC | CASSQDWGGGSLQETQYF
TRBJ2-1 | TRBV28 | once | NA | TGTGCCAGCACCAACAGGGAAAGCTCCTACAATGAGCAGTTCTTC | CASTNRESSYNEQFF
TRBJ2-3 | TRBV5-4 | NA | TRBD2 | TGTGCCAGCAGCCCGGGACTAGGGGCAGATACGCAGTATTTT | CASSPGLGADTQYF
TRBJ1-1 | TRBV29-1 | NA | NA | TGCAGCGTTGCCCTCGTTTTATCGGGAAACACTGAAGCTTTCTTT | CSVALVLSGNTEAFF
TRBJ1-2 | TRBV30 | NA | TRBD1 | TGTGCCTGGACAAACACAGGGGGCCCTGGAGGCTACACCTTC | CAWTNTGGPGGYTF
TRBJ1-2 | TRBV28 | NA | NA | TGTGCCAGCAGACCATTGACTAATTTCTATGGCTACACCTTC | CASRPLTNFYGYTF
TRBJ1-6 | TRBV3-1/TRBV3-2 | NA | TRBD1 | TGTGCCAGCAGCCAAGGATTAGGGACAGCAAGAAATTCACCCCTCCACTTT | CASSQGLGTARNSPLHF
TRBJ1-1 | TRBV7-9 | NA | TRBD1 | TGTGCCAGCAGCCCTCGGACAGGGCTTGGGAACACTGAAGCTTTCTTT | CASSPRTGLGNTEAFF
TRBJ2-3 | TRBV30 | NA | TRBD2 | TGTGCCTGGAGTGTAGTAGCGGGAGGCCTCACAGATACGCAGTATTTT | CAWSVVAGGLTDTQYF
TRBJ1-2 | TRBV6-5 | NA | TRBD1 | TGTGCCAGCAGCCGGGACAGCGGCAACTATGGCTACACCTTC | CASSRDSGNYGYTF
TRBJ1-1 | TRBV6-4 | once | NA | TGTGCCAGCAGTTTGACGGGGAACACTGAAGCTTTCTTT | CASSLTGNTEAFF
TRBJ2-1 | TRBV9 | NA | NA | TGTGCCAGCAGCCCTCAGGGTAGCTCCTACAATGAGCAGTTCTTC | CASSPQGSSYNEQFF
TRBJ2-2 | TRBV7-9 | NA | TRBD2 | TGTGCCAGCAGAGGGACTAGCGGGAGAAAGGACACCGGGGAGCTGTTTTTT | CASRGTSGRKDTGELFF
TRBJ1-2 | TRBV30 | NA | TRBD1 | TGTGCCTGGAGCCGGGACAGGGGGTCAGACTATGGCTACACCTTC | CAWSRDRGSDYGYTF
TRBJ1-1 | TRBV4-1 | NA | NA | TGCGCCAGCAGCCAAGATTGGCCGAACACTGAAGCTTTCTTT | CASSQDWPNTEAFF
TRBJ1-1 | TRBV3-1/TRBV3-2 | NA | NA | TGTGCCAGCAGCCAAGACAGGGCGAACACTGAAGCTTTCTTT | CASSQDRANTEAFF